These 8 T cell receptor beta chains were all obtained from the same sample, sequenced in a study of T-cell memory formation after mild COVID-19 (TCRdb year 2021). The method was 5' RACE. This sample was sequenced with an Illumina NovaSeq 6000. TCRdb redid the processing of the public reads, applying fastp at Q25 and MiXCR, and retained in-frame beta chains. One record per CDR3 amino acid sequence lists the most common genes and DNA. The sample data list about 400,000 distinct CDR3 sequences, and approximately 24% of these were observed just once. Of the sample, roughly 8.7% is held by the ten largest clones. What was sequenced was PBMCs or a T cell subset sorted from them (not recorded which). All receptors come from an adult woman who had mild COVID-19 (a few samples of this study predate the infection). The sample titles of this study are shuffled in the database, so cell type and time point are left out; the donor was told from shared clones.

The genes are TRBV3-1 and TRBJ1-1; 10 positions match TRBD1. The CDR3 has 15 residues. Germline CDR1 and CDR2: LGHDT and YNNKEL (reference sequence). V gave up 4 bases and J gave up 8 bases; unmatched junction bases: 10. The CDR3 protein is CASSRRDRGGAEAFF. Written as DNA, the CDR3 is TGTGCCAGCAGCCGTAGGGACAGGGGAGGGGCCGAAGCTTTCTTT.

This clonotype has a handful of counts. The chain employs TRBV7-8 and TRBJ1-4; D possibly corresponds to TRBD1 (5 bases). CDR1 is SGHVS and CDR2 is FQNEAQ in the germline V gene. With 3 bases removed from V and 8 bases from J, the gap between germline ends came to 19 bases. CDR3 length: 16 residues. The CDR3 region is CASSLIQGTVREKLFF. CDR3 nucleotide sequence: TGTGCCAGCAGCTTGATTCAGGGAACGGTGCGCGAAAAACTGTTTTTT.

The rearrangement joins TRBV7-9 to TRBJ1-5, with D perhaps TRBD1 (6 bases). Trimming stripped 5 bases from V and 3 bases from J, with 17 bases between. Germline-derived CDR1 and CDR2 are SEHNR and FQNEAQ (reference sequence). The CDR3 runs 16 residues. The CDR3 protein is CASSVTGHGINQPQHF. CDR3 DNA: TGTGCCAGCAGCGTAACGGGACACGGTATCAATCAGCCCCAGCATTTT.

This clonotype turned up a few times. The rearrangement uses TRBV15 and TRBJ1-1; D perhaps matches TRBD1 (6 bases). The V end lost 0 bases, the J end lost 4 bases, and 9 bases lay between the germline ends. CDR1 and CDR2 (germline): LNHNV, YYDKDF (reference sequence). The CDR3 extends over 14 amino acids. The CDR3 sequence: CATSRDQGLTEAFF. The CDR3 DNA reads as TGTGCCACCAGCAGAGATCAGGGGCTCACTGAAGCTTTCTTT. Drawing the rest from reference TRBV15 and TRBJ1-1, the complete variable domain is DAMVIQNPRYQVTQFGKPVTLSCSQTLNHNVMYWYQQKSSQAPKLLFHYYDKDFNNEADTPDNFQSRRPNTSFCFLDIRSPGLGDTAMYLCATSRDQGLTEAFFGQGTRLTVV.

The chain is built from TRBV3-1 and TRBJ2-5; D gene unclear. Trimming shortened V by 4 bases and J by 5 bases, and 17 bases separated the two germline ends. This CDR3 contains 15 residues. Looked up from germline, CDR1 is LGHDT and CDR2 is YNNKEL (reference sequence). The CDR3, as DNA: TGTGCCAGCAGCCCCTATCCTTGGAGAGAGGAGACCCAGTACTTC. Its protein product is CASSPYPWREETQYF.

The V gene is TRBV4-2, the J gene TRBJ2-1, with D possibly matching TRBD2 (6 bases). Germline V gene lookup returns CDR1 LGHNA and CDR2 YNFKEQ. The length of the CDR3 is 15 residues. Trimming shortened V by 0 bases and J by 6 bases, and 12 bases separated the two germline ends. The CDR3 loop is CASSQDLGGVNEQFF. The CDR3 nucleotides read TGTGCCAGCAGCCAAGATCTTGGAGGGGTCAATGAGCAGTTCTTC.

V is TRBV11-2 and J is TRBJ1-2; D might be TRBD1 (6 bases). The CDR3 contains 16 residues. V was clipped by 4 bases and J by 3 bases, with 18 bases between them. CDR1 and CDR2 (germline): SGHAT, FQNNGV. CDR3 loop: CASSSLPRTEDYGYTF. CDR3 DNA sequence: TGTGCCAGCAGCTCGCTACCCCGGACAGAAGACTATGGCTACACCTTC.

V is TRBV7-8 and J is TRBJ2-1; 11 bases fit TRBD2. CDR1 and CDR2 from the germline V gene are SGHVS and FQNEAQ. The V segment lost 3 bases and the J segment 6 bases; nucleotides outside the gene matches: 7. The CDR3 consists of 16 residues. In DNA form, the CDR3 reads TGTGCCAGCAGCTTGCTACTAGCGGGAGATGTCAATGAGCAGTTCTTC. Protein product: CASSLLLAGDVNEQFF.